The 17 T cell receptor beta chains below were found in one sample sequenced in a study of response to subunit inactivated influenza vaccine. TCRdb itself ran the RT-PCR reads through MiXCR, one entry per CDR3 protein. The sample has fewer than 650,000 distinct CDR3 sequences, 10% to 15% seen once. Source: PBMCs from blood, taken 45 days after vaccination. These receptors originate from a man aged 45-65 years who received an inactivated influenza vaccine.

In its sample, this clonotype was seen a few times. V gene TRBV20-1 combines with J gene TRBJ1-3; D gene uncertain. This CDR3 spans 13 amino acids. Germline V lookup: CDR1 DFQATT, CDR2 SNEGSKA (reference sequence). With 1 base removed from V and 6 bases from J, the gap between germline ends came to 10 bases. The CDR3 sequence: CSARGRAENTIYF. The CDR3 DNA reads as TGCAGTGCTAGAGGTCGTGCCGAAAACACCATATATTTT.

This clonotype was counted only a few times. The gene calls are TRBV30 and TRBJ2-5; D uncertain. The CDR3 totals 12 residues. The germline V gene has CDR1 GTSNPN and CDR2 SVGIG (reference sequence). Trimming took 2 bases from V and 0 from J, leaving 4 bases between them. The CDR3 sequence: CAWSTNQETQYF. The CDR3 coding sequence is TGTGCCTGGAGTACTAACCAAGAGACCCAGTACTTC.

This clonotype was counted a few times. The J gene is TRBJ1-1, the V gene TRBV28; D not certain. The V end was cut by 8 bases, the J end by 0 bases, with 7 bases between. This CDR3 has 12 amino acids. CDR1 is MDHEN and CDR2 is SYDVKM in the germline V gene. CDR3 DNA sequence: TGTGCCAGCGCCGCTGTGAACACTGAAGCTTTCTTT. Amino acids: CASAAVNTEAFF. Drawing the rest from reference TRBV28 and TRBJ1-1, the complete variable domain is DVKVTQSSRYLVKRTGEKVFLECVQDMDHENMFWYRQDPGLGLRLIYFSYDVKMKEKGDIPEGYSVSREKKERFSLILESASTNQTSMYLCASAAVNTEAFFGQGTRLTVV.

This clonotype came up a few times. The chain joins TRBV5-1 to TRBJ2-1; 10 nucleotides agree with TRBD2. The CDR3 has 16 amino acids. V was pared by 3 bases and J by 8 bases, with 11 bases of the junction left unmatched. Germline loops: CDR1 SGHRS, CDR2 YFSETQ. CDR3: CASSYAGTSARDEQFF. In DNA form, the CDR3 reads TGCGCCAGCAGCTACGCCGGGACTAGCGCTAGGGATGAGCAGTTCTTC.

The rearrangement joins TRBV12-3 or TRBV12-4 to TRBJ2-7; D unclear. The CDR3 contains 12 residues. The germline V and J ends were trimmed by 0 bases and 6 bases, with 6 bases remaining between them. The CDR3 nucleotides are TGTGCCAGCAGTTTAGCGGTGCCCGAGCAGTACTTC. Protein product: CASSLAVPEQYF.

The CDR3 sequence is CASSLRRGGYYEQYF. The CDR3 nucleotides read TGTGCCAGCAGTTTAAGGCGGGGAGGATACTACGAGCAGTACTTC. The rearrangement joins TRBV12-3 or TRBV12-4 to TRBJ2-7, with D possibly matching TRBD2 (6 bases). The length of the CDR3 is 15 residues. V lost 2 bases and J 3 bases, leaving 14 bases between the germline ends.

Concerning this clonotype: A single base separates this from a much larger clone, so it may be a read error. The chain carries TRBV20-1 and TRBJ2-7; possibly TRBD1 for D (5 bases). The CDR3 is 13 residues long. Between the trimmed V and J ends, which lost 5 bases and 6 bases, there was a span of 17 bases. From germline, CDR1 is DFQATT and CDR2 SNEGSKA (reference sequence). The CDR3 DNA follows: TGCAGTGCTCCCCCCACTCCTAGGGGCGAGCAGTACTTC. Its translation is CSAPPTPRGEQYF.

This clonotype was counted only a few times. The chain is built from TRBV4-1 and TRBJ2-7, with no clear D. V was pared by 0 bases and J by 2 bases, with 5 bases between. Germline CDR1 reads MGHRA; CDR2 reads YSYEKL. This CDR3 comprises 13 residues. CDR3 in amino acids: CASSQDGPYEQYF. The CDR3, as DNA: TGCGCCAGCAGCCAAGATGGCCCCTACGAGCAGTACTTC.

The chain is built from TRBV7-2 and TRBJ1-1; TRBD1 is a possible D gene (6 bases). Germline V gene lookup returns CDR1 SGHTA and CDR2 FQGNSA. The CDR3 runs 15 residues. Deletions cut 2 bases from V and 1 base from J, with 11 bases between. For the CDR3, the DNA is TGTGCCAGCAGCTTACTGGGACACAGGAACACTGAAGCTTTCTTT. Translating it yields CASSLLGHRNTEAFF.

The V and J genes are TRBV30 and TRBJ2-2; either TRBD1 or TRBD2 may supply D (6 bases each). Between the trimmed V and J ends, which lost 0 bases and 0 bases, there was a span of 14 bases. Germline-derived CDR1 and CDR2 are GTSNPN and SVGIG (reference sequence). The CDR3 has 17 residues. The CDR3 nucleotides are TGTGCCTGGAGTGTACTCGGGGGCACCTCGAACACCGGGGAGCTGTTTTTT. Encoded protein: CAWSVLGGTSNTGELFF.

This clonotype was seen a few times. DNA for the CDR3: TGCGCCAGCACCGCACGACAGGGGTCAGGGAATGAGCAGTTCTTC. Translated, it gives CASTARQGSGNEQFF. The chain carries TRBV5-1 and TRBJ2-1; 8 nucleotides match TRBD1. J lost 7 bases, V lost 6 bases, and 12 bases had no gene match. The germline V gene has CDR1 SGHRS and CDR2 YFSETQ. The CDR3 extends over 15 amino acids. Supplemented by reference TRBV5-1 and TRBJ2-1, the full variable domain reads KAGVTQTPRYLIKTRGQQVTLSCSPISGHRSVSWYQQTPGQGLQFLFEYFSETQRNKGNFPGRFSGRQFSNSRSEMNVSTLELGDSALYLCASTARQGSGNEQFFGPGTRLTVL.

This clonotype turned up a few times. This chain links TRBV4-2 with TRBJ1-6, with D possibly TRBD1 on 5 matching bases. This CDR3 region has 15 residues. Trimming removed 0 bases from V and 9 bases from J, with 12 bases in between. The germline gives CDR1 LGHNA, CDR2 YNFKEQ. CDR3 nucleotide sequence: TGTGCCAGCAGCCAAGATCAGGCAGGGAGTTCACCCCTCCACTTT. Residues: CASSQDQAGSSPLHF.

This CDR3 reads CASSQDTGGGANTGELFF. CDR3 nucleotide sequence: TGTGCCAGCAGCCAAGATACTGGCGGGGGCGCGAACACCGGGGAGCTGTTTTTT. This rearrangement joins TRBV4-2 to TRBJ2-2, with TRBD2 as a possible D gene (7 bases). Per germline, CDR1 LGHNA and CDR2 YNFKEQ. The V end lost 0 bases, the J end lost 0 bases, and 14 bases lay between the germline ends. CDR3 length: 18 amino acids.

This clonotype showed up just a few times. The chain is built from TRBV20-1 and TRBJ1-2; TRBD1 matches at 8 bases. CDR1 DFQATT and CDR2 SNEGSKA come from the germline V gene (reference sequence). Trimming took 0 bases from V and 7 from J; bases not matched to a gene: 7. This CDR3 has 14 residues. CDR3 bases: TGCAGTGCTAGAGATCCGCAGGGGGCTCGTGGCTACACCTTC. This sequence encodes CSARDPQGARGYTF.

This sequence joins TRBV5-1 and TRBJ2-5, with 8 bases lining up with TRBD1. Looked up from germline, CDR1 is SGHRS and CDR2 is YFSETQ. The V and J ends lost 6 bases and 4 bases, in that order; junction bases with no gene match: 8. CDR3 length: 14 amino acids. In nucleotides, the CDR3 is TGCGCCAGCACCGTGGACAGGGTGCCAGAGACCCAGTACTTC. Protein: CASTVDRVPETQYF.

This clonotype appeared many times. The chain recombines TRBV4-2 with TRBJ2-2, with TRBD1 identical over 9 bases. V shed 6 bases and J 4 bases; nucleotides not matched to a gene: 3. Germline CDR1 and CDR2: LGHNA and YNFKEQ. The length of the CDR3 is 14 residues. The CDR3 protein is CASRMGQGTGELFF. CDR3 nucleotide sequence: TGTGCCAGCAGAATGGGACAGGGCACCGGGGAGCTGTTTTTT.

V is TRBV20-1 and J is TRBJ2-7; TRBD1 aligns across 7 bases. Trimming at V came to 1 base and at J to 2 bases, leaving 8 bases not matched to a gene. Germline CDR1 DFQATT, CDR2 SNEGSKA (reference sequence). The CDR3 has 15 residues. CDR3 coding DNA: TGCAGTGCTAGAGTCCGTCCGGACAGGACCTACGAGCAGTACTTC. Protein sequence: CSARVRPDRTYEQYF.